A selection of T cell receptor beta chains follows, all from one sample in a study of shared clonotypes between healthy human individuals. The table came from immunoSEQ multiplex PCR; TCRdb's copy has only in-frame clones and leaves some out. The data show 1.4 million to 1.5 million clones, roughly 96% seen once. The sequenced material came from naive CD4+ T cells sorted from blood. These receptor sequences come from a man aged 30 to 45 in good health. CDR3s include the opening cysteine and the closing phenylalanine or tryptophan. The order of the fields is V gene, J gene, D gene, CDR3 protein. The D gene is left open where the match is weak.

TRBV4-2	TRBJ2-3	TRBD2	CASSRAPGLAGGSDTQYF
TRBV25-1	TRBJ1-2	TRBD1	CASSVTGTIGYTF
TRBV27	TRBJ1-2	-	CASSTDGRLSGYTF
TRBV10-3	TRBJ1-4	TRBD1	CAISGDRGRNEKLFF
TRBV5-8	TRBJ2-4	-	CASSPYLGGLAKNIQYF
TRBV6-1	TRBJ2-7	-	CASSEALERYEQYF
TRBV7-9	TRBJ1-1	-	CASSLKSTLRAEAFF
TRBV19	TRBJ1-1	-	CASSIIRSGGVLNTEAFF
TRBV10-3	TRBJ1-2	-	CAIESGRGYGYTF
TRBV11-3	TRBJ2-5	-	CASSYRRGETQYF
TRBV5-4	TRBJ1-1	-	CASSPRGPGNTEAFF
TRBV28	TRBJ1-1	TRBD1	CASSFTFGRGRRNTEAFF
TRBV14	TRBJ2-4	-	CASAPLGASGNIQYF
TRBV5-4	TRBJ1-1	-	CASSLVRNTEAFF
TRBV7-2	TRBJ2-7	-	CASSSPLSDTSSYEQYF
TRBV6-1	TRBJ2-7	-	CASKPRQIYEQYF
TRBV27	TRBJ2-5	TRBD2	CASSLRGRGQETQYF
TRBV6-1	TRBJ2-3	-	CASKKSGSTDTQYF
TRBV5-4	TRBJ2-2	TRBD2	CASSSPGLGTGELFF
TRBV9	TRBJ2-1	TRBD2	CASSVQAGAPNEQFF
TRBV11-2	TRBJ2-5	-	CASSLDWAETQYF
TRBV7-9	TRBJ1-5	-	CASSWTGTNQPQHF
TRBV9	TRBJ1-4	-	CASSGRDGGNEKLFF
TRBV11-2	TRBJ2-2	TRBD1	CASSSIQGNANTGELFF
TRBV19	TRBJ1-3	TRBD1	CASSATGGVRAGNTIYF
TRBV6-1	TRBJ2-4	TRBD2	CASSAPQKLAGLAKNIQYF
TRBV6-1	TRBJ2-7	TRBD2	CASKGLAGPYEQYF
TRBV27	TRBJ2-7	TRBD2	CASSGTSGSSEQYF
TRBV9	TRBJ2-7	TRBD2	CASSPRLAVYEQYF
TRBV5-1	TRBJ1-1	TRBD1	CASSRTGGNTEAFF
TRBV27	TRBJ1-5	-	CASSDGTVFNQPQHF
TRBV10-3	TRBJ2-4	-	CATGQHAGNIQYF
TRBV2	TRBJ1-2	-	CASSSEPYGYTF
TRBV5-1	TRBJ2-1	TRBD2	CASSLAEAGAAEQFF
TRBV5-1	TRBJ2-2	-	CASSRETNTGELFF
TRBV19	TRBJ2-7	-	CASSVPGRYYEQYF
TRBV5-1	TRBJ2-1	-	CASSYFSGGASYNEQFF
TRBV11-2	TRBJ2-5	TRBD2	CASRKREGRETQYF
TRBV11-3	TRBJ2-7	-	CASSLGGAGDVYEQYF
TRBV5-4	TRBJ2-7	-	CASSPKPGSVLYEQYF
TRBV9	TRBJ1-1	TRBD1	CASSTDRLEAFF
TRBV5-6	TRBJ2-1	TRBD2	CASSLLGLDYNEQFF
TRBV4-2	TRBJ2-1	TRBD2	CASSQEGLAGVYEQFF
TRBV6-5	TRBJ2-1	-	CASSKRISYNEQFF
TRBV7-9	TRBJ2-2	-	CASSRPTSGELFF
TRBV28	TRBJ2-7	TRBD2	CASNSAGGASYEQYF
TRBV5-1	TRBJ2-5	TRBD1	CASSAAGTEETQYF
TRBV7-4	TRBJ1-5	-	CAGQPFQPQHF
TRBV6-5	TRBJ1-2	TRBD1	CASSQFTDRGRGYTF
TRBV11-2	TRBJ1-5	-	CASSFSRVGPQHF
TRBV10-1	TRBJ1-4	-	CASSVRGINEKLFF